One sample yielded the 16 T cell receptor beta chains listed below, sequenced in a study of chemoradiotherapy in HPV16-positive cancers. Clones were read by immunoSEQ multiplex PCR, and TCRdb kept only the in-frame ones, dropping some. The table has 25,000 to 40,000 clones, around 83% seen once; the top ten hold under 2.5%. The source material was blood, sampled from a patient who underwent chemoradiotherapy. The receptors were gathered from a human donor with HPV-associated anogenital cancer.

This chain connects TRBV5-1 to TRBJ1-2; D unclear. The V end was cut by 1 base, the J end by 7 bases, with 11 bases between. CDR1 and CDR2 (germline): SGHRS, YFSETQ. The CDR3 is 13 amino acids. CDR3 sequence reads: CASSLLAEGGYTF. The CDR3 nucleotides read TGCGCCAGCAGCTTGTTGGCCGAGGGTGGCTACACCTTC.

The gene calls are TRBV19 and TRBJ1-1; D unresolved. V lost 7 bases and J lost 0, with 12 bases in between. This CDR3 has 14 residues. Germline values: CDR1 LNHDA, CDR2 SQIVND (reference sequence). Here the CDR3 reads CASTASGVNTEAFF. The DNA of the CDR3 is TGTGCCAGTACAGCGTCGGGCGTGAACACTGAAGCTTTCTTT.

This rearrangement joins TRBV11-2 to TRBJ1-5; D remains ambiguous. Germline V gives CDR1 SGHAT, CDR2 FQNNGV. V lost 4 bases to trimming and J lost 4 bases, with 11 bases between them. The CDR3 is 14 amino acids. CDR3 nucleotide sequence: TGTGCCAGCAGCTCAGAGGCGGGAAATCAGCCCCAGCATTTT. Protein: CASSSEAGNQPQHF.

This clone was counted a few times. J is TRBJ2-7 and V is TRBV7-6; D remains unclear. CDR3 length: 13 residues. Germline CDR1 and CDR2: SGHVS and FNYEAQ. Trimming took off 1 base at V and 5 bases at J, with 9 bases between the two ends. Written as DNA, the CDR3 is TGTGCCAGCAGCTTAGGGGCAAGCAACGAGCAGTACTTC. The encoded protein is CASSLGASNEQYF.

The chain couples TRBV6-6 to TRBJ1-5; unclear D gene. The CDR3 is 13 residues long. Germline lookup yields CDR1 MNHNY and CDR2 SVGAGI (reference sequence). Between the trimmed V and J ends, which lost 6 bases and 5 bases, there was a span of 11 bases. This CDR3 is CASRRDWDQPQHF. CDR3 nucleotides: TGTGCCAGCAGACGCGATTGGGATCAGCCCCAGCATTTT.

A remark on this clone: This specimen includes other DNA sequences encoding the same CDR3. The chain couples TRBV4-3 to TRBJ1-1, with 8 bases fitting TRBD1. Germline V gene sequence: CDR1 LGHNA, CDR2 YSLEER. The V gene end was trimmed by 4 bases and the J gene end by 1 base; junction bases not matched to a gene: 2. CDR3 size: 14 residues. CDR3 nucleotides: TGCGCCAGCAGCCCAGGGGGCCGGAACACTGAAGCTTTCTTT. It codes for CASSPGGRNTEAFF.

The CDR3 spells CASSLWTNINEQFF. CDR3 in DNA: TGTGCCAGCAGCCTCTGGACAAACATTAATGAGCAGTTCTTC. This chain joins TRBV5-4 and TRBJ2-1; D possibly corresponds to TRBD1 (5 bases). V gave up 4 bases and J gave up 7 bases, with 15 bases separating them. CDR1 is SGHNT and CDR2 is YYREEE in the germline V gene (reference sequence). The CDR3 loop spans 14 amino acids.

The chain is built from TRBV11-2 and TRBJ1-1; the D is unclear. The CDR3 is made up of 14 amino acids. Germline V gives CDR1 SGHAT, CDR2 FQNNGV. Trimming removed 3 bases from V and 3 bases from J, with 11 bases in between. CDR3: CASSFTVRDTEAFF. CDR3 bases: TGTGCCAGCAGCTTTACAGTCCGAGACACTGAAGCTTTCTTT. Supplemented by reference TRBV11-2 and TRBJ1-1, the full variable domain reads EAGVAQSPRYKIIEKRQSVAFWCNPISGHATLYWYQQILGQGPKLLIQFQNNGVVDDSQLPKDRFSAERLKGVDSTLKIQPAKLEDSAVYLCASSFTVRDTEAFFGQGTRLTVV.

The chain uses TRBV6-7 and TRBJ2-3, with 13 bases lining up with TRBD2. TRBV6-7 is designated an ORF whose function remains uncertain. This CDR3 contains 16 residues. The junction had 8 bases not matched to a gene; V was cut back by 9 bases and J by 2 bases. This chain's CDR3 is CASRLAGGLNTDTQYF. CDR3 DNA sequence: TGTGCCAGTAGACTAGCGGGGGGTCTTAACACAGATACGCAGTATTTT.

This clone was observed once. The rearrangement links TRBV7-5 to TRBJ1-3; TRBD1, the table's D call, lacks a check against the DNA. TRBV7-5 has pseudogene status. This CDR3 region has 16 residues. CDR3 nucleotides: TGTGTCAGAAGCTTGGGGGTCAGGGGGACTGGAAACACCATATATTTT. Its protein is CVRSLGVRGTGNTIYF.

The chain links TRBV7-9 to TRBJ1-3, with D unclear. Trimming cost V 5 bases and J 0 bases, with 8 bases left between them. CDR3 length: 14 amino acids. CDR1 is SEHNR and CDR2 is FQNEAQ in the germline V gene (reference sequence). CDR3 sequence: CASSADISGNTIYF. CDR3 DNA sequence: TGTGCCAGCAGCGCCGATATCTCTGGAAACACCATATATTTT.

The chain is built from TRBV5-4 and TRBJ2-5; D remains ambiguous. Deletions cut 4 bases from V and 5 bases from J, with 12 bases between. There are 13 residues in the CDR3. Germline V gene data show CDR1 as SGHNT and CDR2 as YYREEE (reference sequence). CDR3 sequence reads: CASSPADLETQYF. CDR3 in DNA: TGTGCCAGCAGCCCCGCAGATTTGGAGACCCAGTACTTC.

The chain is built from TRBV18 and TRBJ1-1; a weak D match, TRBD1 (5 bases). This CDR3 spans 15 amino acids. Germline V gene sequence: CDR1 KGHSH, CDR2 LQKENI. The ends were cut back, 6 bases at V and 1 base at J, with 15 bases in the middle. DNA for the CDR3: TGTGCCAGCTCTCCGGGGACCCGAGGGAACACTGAAGCTTTCTTT. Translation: CASSPGTRGNTEAFF.

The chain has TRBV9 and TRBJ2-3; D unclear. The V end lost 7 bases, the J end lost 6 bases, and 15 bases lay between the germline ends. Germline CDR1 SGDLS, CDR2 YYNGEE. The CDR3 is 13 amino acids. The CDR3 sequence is CASSRDVWDTQYF. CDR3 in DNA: TGTGCCAGCTCCCGAGATGTCTGGGATACGCAGTATTTT.

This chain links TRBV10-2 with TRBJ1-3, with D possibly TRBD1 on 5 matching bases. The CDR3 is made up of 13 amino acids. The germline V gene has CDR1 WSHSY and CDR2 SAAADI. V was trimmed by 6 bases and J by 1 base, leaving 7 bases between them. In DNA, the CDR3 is TGCGCCAGCAGGGGGGGGTCTGGAAACACCATATATTTT. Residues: CASRGGSGNTIYF.

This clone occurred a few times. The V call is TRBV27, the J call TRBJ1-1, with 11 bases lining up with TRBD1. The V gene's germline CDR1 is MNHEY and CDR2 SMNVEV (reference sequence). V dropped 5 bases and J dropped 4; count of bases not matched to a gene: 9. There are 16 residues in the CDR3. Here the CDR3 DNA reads TGTGCCAGCAGTCCATGGACAGGGGGCGGGAGCACTGAAGCTTTCTTT. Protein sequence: CASSPWTGGGSTEAFF.